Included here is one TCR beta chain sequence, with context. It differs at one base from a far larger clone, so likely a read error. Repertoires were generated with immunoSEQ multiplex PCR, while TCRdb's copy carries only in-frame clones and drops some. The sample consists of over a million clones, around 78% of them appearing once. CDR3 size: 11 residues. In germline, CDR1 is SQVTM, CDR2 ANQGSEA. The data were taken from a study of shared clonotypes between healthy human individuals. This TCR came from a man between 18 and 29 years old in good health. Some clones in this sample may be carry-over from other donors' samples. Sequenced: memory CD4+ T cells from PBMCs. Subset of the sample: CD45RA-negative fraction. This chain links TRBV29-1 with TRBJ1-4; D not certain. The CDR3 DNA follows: TGCGGCGTCGAACAAAATGAAAAACTGTTTTTT. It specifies CGVEQNEKLFF.